This record concerns one T cell receptor (beta chain) sequence. Produced via immunoSEQ multiplex PCR; TCRdb's table is partial and in-frame only. Of 150,000 to 200,000 clones in the sample, about 90% were seen once. The data belong to a study of control samples from healthy donors and cancer patients. This CDR3 has 18 amino acids. Germline V gene sequence: CDR1 SGHNT, CDR2 YENEEA. Unmatched junction bases numbered 20, after V lost 5 bases and J lost 7 bases. Sequences were obtained from blood. The chain joins TRBV11-3 to TRBJ2-7; TRBD1 matches at 10 bases. The TCR originated in a woman aged 45-65 years in good health. CDR3 amino acids: CASSPSTGGASCPWEQYF. CDR3 DNA: TGTGCCAGCAGCCCTTCGACAGGGGGCGCGTCGTGTCCCTGGGAGCAGTACTTC.